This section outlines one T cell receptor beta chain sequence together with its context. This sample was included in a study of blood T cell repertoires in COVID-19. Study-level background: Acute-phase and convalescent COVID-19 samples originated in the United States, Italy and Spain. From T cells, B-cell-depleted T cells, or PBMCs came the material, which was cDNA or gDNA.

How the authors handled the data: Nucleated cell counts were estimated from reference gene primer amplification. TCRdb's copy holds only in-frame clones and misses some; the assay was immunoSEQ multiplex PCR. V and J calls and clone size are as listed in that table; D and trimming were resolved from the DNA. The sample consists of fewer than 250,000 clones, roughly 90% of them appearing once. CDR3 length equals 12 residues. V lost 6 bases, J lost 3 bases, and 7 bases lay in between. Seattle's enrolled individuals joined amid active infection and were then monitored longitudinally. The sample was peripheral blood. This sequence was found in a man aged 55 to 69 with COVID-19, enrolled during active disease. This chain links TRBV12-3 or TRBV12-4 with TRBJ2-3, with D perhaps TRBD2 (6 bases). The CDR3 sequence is CASREGTDTQYF. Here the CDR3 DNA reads TGTGCCAGCAGGGAGGGAACAGATACGCAGTATTTT.